This paragraph reports one TCR beta chain. This CDR3 has 14 residues. Unmatched junction bases numbered 5, after V lost 0 bases and J lost 7 bases. The germline V gene encodes CDR1 SGHRS and CDR2 YFSETQ. 13 Jbeta primers and 60 Vbeta primers were used for the PCR. Here immunoSEQ multiplex PCR was the method, and the copy in TCRdb shows in-frame clones only, minus some. The sample yields about 140,000 clones, roughly three quarters seen once. This entry is derived from a study of cytomegalovirus exposure and HLA in healthy donors. Study summary: Earlier, approximately 180 million T cells were analyzed, and 90 million to 140 million unique TCR beta sequences were found among them. Assignment to the Caucasian-associated ancestry cluster applied to around 82% of the approximately 400 genotyped donors. Counted in an early data release were approximately 85 million unique TCRs from HLA-typed donors.

The sequence came from a man aged 60-69 years in good health and CMV-seronegative. This rearrangement joins TRBV5-1 to TRBJ1-2, with 8 bases lining up with TRBD1. The sample was PBMCs. The DNA for the CDR3 is TGCGCCAGCAGCTTGGCCGGACAGGGAATTGGCTACACCTTC. Amino acids: CASSLAGQGIGYTF.